These 27 T cell receptor beta chains originate from one sample sequenced in a study of blood T cell repertoires in COVID-19 (dated by TCRdb to between 2020 and 2021). Library preparation was by the immunoSEQ multiplex PCR assay. This immuneACCESS table, as held by TCRdb, lists in-frame sequences with V and J called but not all clones. Of the missing ones, under half trace to an unresolved V gene in checked studies; the others have no known cause. This sample has 350,000 to 450,000 clones in its table, and 75% to 90% of those were observed once. The top ten clones comprise roughly 1.1% of the sample. The source material was PBMCs or T cells enriched from blood (not recorded which). The receptors here all came from a man aged 25 to 40 who had recovered from COVID-19.

This clone was seen a handful of times. This sequence joins TRBV4-1 and TRBJ1-1, with 8 bases matching TRBD1. CDR1 MGHRA and CDR2 YSYEKL come from the germline V gene. The CDR3 extends over 18 amino acids. The V and J ends lost 5 bases and 0 bases, in that order; junction bases with no gene match: 14. The CDR3 reads CASSENPGQEILNTEAFF. CDR3 bases: TGCGCCAGCAGCGAAAACCCGGGACAGGAGATACTGAACACTGAAGCTTTCTTT.

This chain links TRBV7-9 with TRBJ1-5, with 9 nucleotides matching TRBD1. This CDR3 has 14 amino acids. From germline, CDR1 is SEHNR and CDR2 FQNEAQ (reference sequence). V lost 5 bases to trimming and J lost 5 bases; unmatched junction nucleotides: 4. CDR3 DNA: TGTGCCAGCAGCCGGGACAGGGCGGATCAGCCCCAGCATTTT. Its protein product is CASSRDRADQPQHF.

V is TRBV18 and J is TRBJ2-1; 9 nucleotides align to TRBD2. CDR3 length: 15 amino acids. The V gene end was trimmed by 6 bases and the J gene end by 8 bases; junction bases not matched to a gene: 11. Germline assignment: CDR1 KGHSH and CDR2 LQKENI. CDR3: CASSRLAGGYDEQFF. The CDR3, as DNA: TGTGCCAGCTCGCGCCTGGCGGGAGGGTACGATGAGCAGTTCTTC.

This sequence joins TRBV5-1 and TRBJ1-2; D may be TRBD1 (5 bases). The CDR3 spans 15 residues. V lost 5 bases and J lost 4, with 18 bases in between. Germline CDR1 SGHRS, CDR2 YFSETQ. CDR3 in amino acids: CASSRGGTDPYGYTF. CDR3 nucleotides: TGCGCCAGCAGTCGGGGCGGGACGGACCCCTATGGCTACACCTTC.

This clone has more than one count but fewer than ten. The chain uses TRBV28 and TRBJ1-3; D may be TRBD1 (5 bases). The CDR3 length is 13 residues. V gave up 2 bases and J gave up 4 bases, with 6 bases separating them. CDR1 and CDR2 from the germline V gene are MDHEN and SYDVKM. CDR3 coding DNA: TGTGCCAGCAGTTTAGCAGGGGGAAACACCATATATTTT. The encoded protein is CASSLAGGNTIYF.

A note on this clone: Other DNA variants within this sample encode the same CDR3. The chain links TRBV28 to TRBJ1-2; 7 nucleotides line up with TRBD1. This CDR3 region has 13 residues. V lost 5 bases and J lost 3; bases outside the gene matches: 3. Germline CDR1 reads MDHEN; CDR2 reads SYDVKM. CDR3 loop: CASSPGTDYGYTF. In nucleotides, the CDR3 is TGTGCCAGCAGTCCGGGGACAGACTATGGCTACACCTTC.

The chain recombines TRBV12-5 with TRBJ2-3; 9 bases agree with TRBD1. CDR3 size: 15 residues. J was trimmed by 4 bases and V by 5 bases; bases with no gene match: 7. The germline gives CDR1 LGHNT, CDR2 FRNRAP. Here the CDR3 DNA reads TGTGCTAGTGGTGAAGGACAGGGGTTGGCAGATACGCAGTATTTT. Translated, it gives CASGEGQGLADTQYF.

The chain is built from TRBV9 and TRBJ2-5; 9 nucleotides agree with TRBD2. The CDR3 runs 18 residues. Unmatched junction bases numbered 10, after V lost 0 bases and J lost 1 base. The germline gives CDR1 SGDLS, CDR2 YYNGEE. CDR3 sequence: CASSVGPSGDGVQETQYF. The CDR3 DNA sequence: TGTGCCAGCAGCGTAGGGCCTAGCGGGGACGGTGTCCAAGAGACCCAGTACTTC.

The rearrangement joins TRBV28 to TRBJ2-5, with 7 bases identical to TRBD2. CDR1 is MDHEN, CDR2 SYDVKM, per germline. V gave up 4 bases and J gave up 2 bases; unmatched junction bases: 16. The CDR3 runs to 18 residues. The CDR3 bases are TGTGCCAGCAGTTCTGCCCTCGGGGGGAGAGTCCTTCAAGAGACCCAGTACTTC. Translation: CASSSALGGRVLQETQYF.

A remark on this clone: Other nucleotide sequences in the sample specify the same CDR3. The V and J genes are TRBV4-1 and TRBJ1-5, with D hard to call. CDR1 and CDR2 (germline): MGHRA, YSYEKL. This CDR3 region has 15 residues. V shed 0 bases and J shed 0 bases, with 6 bases lying between them. CDR3 protein: CASSQDRISNQPQHF. In nucleotides, the CDR3 is TGCGCCAGCAGCCAAGACCGTATTAGCAATCAGCCCCAGCATTTT.

The V gene is TRBV18, the J gene TRBJ2-7, with D unresolved. The V end was cut by 4 bases, the J end by 0 bases, with 16 bases between. The CDR3 runs 16 residues. Germline V CDR1 and CDR2: KGHSH, LQKENI. The CDR3 nucleotides read TGTGCCAGCTCACAATTTTCCGGGTCGAGCTCCTACGAGCAGTACTTC. This translates into CASSQFSGSSSYEQYF.

This chain joins TRBV7-6 and TRBJ2-3; 12 bases are shared with TRBD2. This CDR3 spans 20 amino acids. Germline CDR1 is SGHVS and CDR2 is FNYEAQ. Unmatched junction bases numbered 13, after V lost 3 bases and J lost 0 bases. CDR3 sequence (DNA): TGTGCCAGCAGCTTCTCAAGCTCCGGGACTAGCGGGTCTAGCACAGATACGCAGTATTTT. Translating gives CASSFSSSGTSGSSTDTQYF.

The rearrangement links TRBV4-1 to TRBJ1-2; the D is unclear. V was trimmed by 0 bases and J by 4 bases, leaving 3 bases between them. This CDR3 is built from 12 residues. CDR1 MGHRA and CDR2 YSYEKL come from the germline V gene. CDR3 region: CASSQDGYGYTF. Here the CDR3 DNA reads TGCGCCAGCAGCCAAGACGGCTATGGCTACACCTTC.

The CDR3 spells CASSPRGGPNSGNTIYF. The CDR3 nucleotides are TGTGCCAGCAGCCCCCGGGGTGGGCCTAACTCTGGAAACACCATATATTTT. This sequence joins TRBV7-6 and TRBJ1-3; D is ambiguous. V dropped 5 bases and J dropped 0 bases, with 17 bases sitting between them. Germline V lookup: CDR1 SGHVS, CDR2 FNYEAQ. This CDR3 region has 17 residues.

The rearrangement links TRBV5-1 to TRBJ2-7; D perhaps matches TRBD2 (7 bases). V lost 4 bases and J lost 0, with 11 bases in between. The CDR3 covers 14 residues. Germline CDR1 SGHRS, CDR2 YFSETQ. The CDR3 loop is CASSKGGSSYEQYF. The CDR3 nucleotides are TGCGCCAGCAGCAAGGGGGGGAGCTCCTACGAGCAGTACTTC.

The chain has TRBV28 and TRBJ2-4; D may be TRBD2 (6 bases). The CDR3 runs to 12 residues. V lost 6 bases, J lost 7 bases, and 10 bases lay in between. Germline V gives CDR1 MDHEN, CDR2 SYDVKM. CDR3 sequence reads: CASSLGGNIQYF. The CDR3 bases are TGTGCCAGCAGCCTTGGGGGGAACATTCAGTACTTC.

The gene calls are TRBV19 and TRBJ1-6; D not certain. There are 13 residues in the CDR3. V lost 6 bases to trimming and J lost 9 bases, with 12 bases between them. Germline V CDR1 and CDR2: LNHDA, SQIVND (reference sequence). The CDR3 bases are TGTGCCAGTAGATCGGGGTTGGGTTCACCCCTCCACTTT. Its translation: CASRSGLGSPLHF.

The chain joins TRBV10-3 to TRBJ1-1; tentative D call: TRBD1 (6 bases). There are 15 residues in the CDR3. Germline V gene lookup returns CDR1 ENHRY and CDR2 SYGVKD. V shed 10 bases and J shed 2 bases, with 20 bases lying between them. This CDR3 reads CATIKGGPFNTEAFF. CDR3 bases: TGTGCCACCATTAAAGGGGGACCTTTTAACACTGAAGCTTTCTTT.

The CDR3, as DNA: TGTGCCAGCAGTGCACTTGCGGGAGGCGCGACCACAGATACGCAGTATTTT. Translation gives CASSALAGGATTDTQYF. V gene TRBV2 combines with J gene TRBJ2-3; 8 bases are a match to TRBD2. The CDR3 covers 17 residues. The ends lost 4 bases at V and 2 bases at J; junction bases unmatched: 11. The germline V gene encodes CDR1 SNHLY and CDR2 FYNNEI.

The genes are TRBV18 and TRBJ1-2; D remains ambiguous. CDR1 is KGHSH and CDR2 is LQKENI in the germline V gene. Trimming pared 0 bases from V and 4 bases from J, leaving 9 bases between. The CDR3 consists of 14 residues. The CDR3, as DNA: TGTGCCAGCTCACCACCGGACTACCTCTATGGCTACACCTTC. Its translation: CASSPPDYLYGYTF.

The chain employs TRBV28 and TRBJ1-5; no firm D call. The ends were cut back, 5 bases at V and 4 bases at J, with 12 bases in the middle. The CDR3 runs to 14 residues. Germline lookup yields CDR1 MDHEN and CDR2 SYDVKM. The DNA of the CDR3 is TGTGCCAGCAGTGCGAGGATCTTGAATCAGCCCCAGCATTTT. Encoded protein: CASSARILNQPQHF.

As for this clone: This specimen includes other DNA sequences encoding the same CDR3. This chain links TRBV5-1 with TRBJ1-1; 7 bases agree with TRBD1. The CDR3 length is 14 residues. The germline gives CDR1 SGHRS, CDR2 YFSETQ. The V and J ends lost 4 bases and 1 base, in that order; junction bases with no gene match: 4. As DNA, the CDR3 is TGCGCCAGCAGCCTACAGGGGACGAACACTGAAGCTTTCTTT. Translated, it gives CASSLQGTNTEAFF.

This clone showed up just once. This chain uses TRBV19 with TRBJ2-5; 9 positions match TRBD1. In germline, CDR1 is LNHDA, CDR2 SQIVND (reference sequence). This CDR3 contains 14 residues. With 6 bases clipped from V and 7 bases from J, the junction kept 9 bases outside the gene matches. The CDR3 protein is CASRSTGGRGTQYF. CDR3 coding DNA: TGTGCCAGTAGATCGACAGGGGGAAGGGGGACCCAGTACTTC. The full variable domain, in which reference TRBV19 and TRBJ2-5 provide the parts outside the CDR3, is DGGITQSPKYLFRKEGQNVTLSCEQNLNHDAMYWYRQDPGQGLRLIYYSQIVNDFQKGDIAEGYSVSREKKESFPLTVTSAQKNPTAFYLCASRSTGGRGTQYFGPGTRLLVL.

This chain joins TRBV6-5 and TRBJ1-1, with 11 bases fitting TRBD1. CDR1 is MNHEY, CDR2 SVGAGI, per germline. The trim removed 4 bases at V and 5 bases at J, leaving 6 bases unmatched. The CDR3 loop spans 15 amino acids. The CDR3 DNA reads TGTGCCAGCAGTTGGGGACAGGGGGGAAATACTGAAGCTTTCTTT. Translation: CASSWGQGGNTEAFF.

The chain joins TRBV28 to TRBJ1-5; possibly TRBD1 for D (5 bases). The CDR3 totals 17 residues. Germline lookup yields CDR1 MDHEN and CDR2 SYDVKM. Trimming stripped 4 bases from V and 7 bases from J, with 23 bases between. The CDR3 is CASSSVMQGGKDQPQHF. In DNA, the CDR3 is TGTGCCAGCAGTTCTGTCATGCAGGGAGGGAAGGACCAGCCCCAGCATTTT.

The genes are TRBV19 and TRBJ2-1, with TRBD2 matching over 11 bases. The ends lost 7 bases at V and 10 bases at J; junction bases unmatched: 9. The CDR3 sequence is 14 residues long. Germline V gene lookup returns CDR1 LNHDA and CDR2 SQIVND (reference sequence). DNA of the CDR3: TGTGCCAGTAAGGGGACTAGCGGCGTAGGGGAGCAGTTCTTC. It codes for CASKGTSGVGEQFF.

The chain employs TRBV5-4 and TRBJ2-1; TRBD2 agrees at 12 bases. V lost 9 bases, J lost 9 bases, and 7 bases stayed unmatched. The CDR3 contains 13 residues. Germline V gives CDR1 SGHNT, CDR2 YYREEE (reference sequence). CDR3 sequence reads: CATGTSGSTEQFF. CDR3 DNA sequence: TGTGCCACCGGGACTAGCGGGTCCACTGAGCAGTTCTTC.